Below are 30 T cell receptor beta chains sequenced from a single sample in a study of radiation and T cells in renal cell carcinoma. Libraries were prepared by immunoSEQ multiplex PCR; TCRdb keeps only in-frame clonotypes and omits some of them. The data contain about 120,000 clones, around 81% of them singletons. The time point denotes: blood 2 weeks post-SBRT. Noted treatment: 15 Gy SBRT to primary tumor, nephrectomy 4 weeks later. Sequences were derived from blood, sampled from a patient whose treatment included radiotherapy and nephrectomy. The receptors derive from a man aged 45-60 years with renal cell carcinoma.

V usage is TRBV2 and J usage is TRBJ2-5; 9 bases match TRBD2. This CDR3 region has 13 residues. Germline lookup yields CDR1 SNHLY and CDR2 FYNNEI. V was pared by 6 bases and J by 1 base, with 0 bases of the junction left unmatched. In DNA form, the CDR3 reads TGTGCCAGCAGGACTAGCGGCCAAGAGACCCAGTACTTC. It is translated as CASRTSGQETQYF.

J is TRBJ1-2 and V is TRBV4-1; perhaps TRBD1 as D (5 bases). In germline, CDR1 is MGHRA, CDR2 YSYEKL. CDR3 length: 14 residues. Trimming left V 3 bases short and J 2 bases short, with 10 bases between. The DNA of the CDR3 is TGCGCCAGCAGCCATCAGGGTCGGAACTATGGCTACACCTTC. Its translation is CASSHQGRNYGYTF.

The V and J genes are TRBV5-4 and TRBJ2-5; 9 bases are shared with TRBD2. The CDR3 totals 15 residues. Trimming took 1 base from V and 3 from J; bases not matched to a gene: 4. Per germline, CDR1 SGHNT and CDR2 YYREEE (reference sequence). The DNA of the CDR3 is TGTGCCAGCAGCTTGATGACTAGCGGAGAAGAGACCCAGTACTTC. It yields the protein CASSLMTSGEETQYF.

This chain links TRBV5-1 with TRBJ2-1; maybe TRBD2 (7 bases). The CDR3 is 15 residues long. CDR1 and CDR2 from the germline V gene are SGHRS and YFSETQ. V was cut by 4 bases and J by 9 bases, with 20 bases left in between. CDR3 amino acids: CASSLGNREGSEQFF. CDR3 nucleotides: TGCGCCAGCAGCCTAGGGAACAGGGAGGGGTCTGAGCAGTTCTTC. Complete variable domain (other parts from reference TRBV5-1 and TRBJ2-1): KAGVTQTPRYLIKTRGQQVTLSCSPISGHRSVSWYQQTPGQGLQFLFEYFSETQRNKGNFPGRFSGRQFSNSRSEMNVSTLELGDSALYLCASSLGNREGSEQFFGPGTRLTVL.

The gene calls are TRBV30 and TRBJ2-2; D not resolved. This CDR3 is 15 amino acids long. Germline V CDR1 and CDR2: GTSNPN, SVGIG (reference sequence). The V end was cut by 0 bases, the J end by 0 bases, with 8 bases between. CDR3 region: CAWSVWLANTGELFF. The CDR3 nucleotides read TGTGCCTGGAGTGTCTGGCTAGCGAACACCGGGGAGCTGTTTTTT.

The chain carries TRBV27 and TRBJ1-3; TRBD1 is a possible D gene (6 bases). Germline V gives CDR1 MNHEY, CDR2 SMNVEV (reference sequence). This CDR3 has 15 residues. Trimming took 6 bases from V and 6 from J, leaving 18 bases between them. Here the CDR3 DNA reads TGTGCCAGCAGGGCCATCGCAGGGGCCGAAAACACCATATATTTT. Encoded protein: CASRAIAGAENTIYF.

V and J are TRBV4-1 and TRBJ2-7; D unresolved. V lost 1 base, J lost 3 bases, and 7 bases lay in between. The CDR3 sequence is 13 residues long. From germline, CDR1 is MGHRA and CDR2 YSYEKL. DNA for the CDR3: TGCGCCAGCAGCCAAGGGCTTAACTACGAGCAGTACTTC. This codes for CASSQGLNYEQYF.

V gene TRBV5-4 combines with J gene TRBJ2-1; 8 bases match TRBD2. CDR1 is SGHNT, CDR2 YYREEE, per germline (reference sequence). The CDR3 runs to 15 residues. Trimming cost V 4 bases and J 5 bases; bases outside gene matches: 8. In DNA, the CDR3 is TGTGCCAGCAGCCAAATAGCGGGGAGAAACAATGAGCAGTTCTTC. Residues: CASSQIAGRNNEQFF.

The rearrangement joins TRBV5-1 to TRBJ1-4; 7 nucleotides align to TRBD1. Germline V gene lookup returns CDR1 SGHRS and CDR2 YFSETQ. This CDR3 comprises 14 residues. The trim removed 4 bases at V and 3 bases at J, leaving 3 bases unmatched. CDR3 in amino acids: CASSPGQSNEKLFF. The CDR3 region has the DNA TGCGCCAGCAGCCCGGGACAGTCTAATGAAAAACTGTTTTTT.

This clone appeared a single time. CDR3 sequence: CASSRTGLYEQYF. In nucleotides, the CDR3 is TGTGCCAGCAGCCGGACAGGGCTCTACGAGCAGTACTTC. The chain joins TRBV5-8 to TRBJ2-7, with TRBD1 identical over 8 bases. The V segment lost 4 bases and the J segment 3 bases; nucleotides outside the gene matches: 3. Germline V lookup: CDR1 SGHTS, CDR2 YDEGEE. The CDR3 has 13 amino acids. Full variable domain (rest looked up from reference TRBV5-8 and TRBJ2-7): EAGVTQSPTHLIKTRGQQATLRCSPISGHTSVYWYQQALGLGLQFLLWYDEGEERNRGNFPPRFSGRQFPNYSSELNVNALELEDSALYLCASSRTGLYEQYFGPGTRLTVT.

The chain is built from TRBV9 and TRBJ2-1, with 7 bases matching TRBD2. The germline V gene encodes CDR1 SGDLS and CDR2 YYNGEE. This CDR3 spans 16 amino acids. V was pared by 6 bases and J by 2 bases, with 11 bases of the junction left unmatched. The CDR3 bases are TGTGCCAGCACCCGGGAGGCATCGGGGGCCTACAATGAGCAGTTCTTC. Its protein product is CASTREASGAYNEQFF.

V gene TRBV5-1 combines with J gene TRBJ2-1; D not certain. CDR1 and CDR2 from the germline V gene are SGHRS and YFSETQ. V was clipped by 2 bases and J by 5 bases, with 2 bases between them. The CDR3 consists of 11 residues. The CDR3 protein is CASSFNNEQFF. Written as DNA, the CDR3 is TGCGCCAGCAGCTTTAACAATGAGCAGTTCTTC.

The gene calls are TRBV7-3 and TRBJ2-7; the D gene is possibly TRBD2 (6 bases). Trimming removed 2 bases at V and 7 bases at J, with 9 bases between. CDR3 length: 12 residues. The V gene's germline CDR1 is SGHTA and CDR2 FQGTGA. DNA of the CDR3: TGTGCCAGCAGCTTATTGGGGGGTGAGCAGTACTTC. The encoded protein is CASSLLGGEQYF. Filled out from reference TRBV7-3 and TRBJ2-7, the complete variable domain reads GAGVSQTPSNKVTEKGKYVELRCDPISGHTALYWYRQSLGQGPEFLIYFQGTGAADDSGLPNDRFFAVRPEGSVSTLKIQRTERGDSAVYLCASSLLGGEQYFGPGTRLTVT.

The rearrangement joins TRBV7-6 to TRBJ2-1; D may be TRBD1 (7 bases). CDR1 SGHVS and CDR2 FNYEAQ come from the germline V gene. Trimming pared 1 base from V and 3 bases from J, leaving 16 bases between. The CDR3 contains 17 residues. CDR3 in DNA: TGTGCCAGCAGCTTAGATCCAGGGGGAGGTTTCTACAATGAGCAGTTCTTC. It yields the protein CASSLDPGGGFYNEQFF.

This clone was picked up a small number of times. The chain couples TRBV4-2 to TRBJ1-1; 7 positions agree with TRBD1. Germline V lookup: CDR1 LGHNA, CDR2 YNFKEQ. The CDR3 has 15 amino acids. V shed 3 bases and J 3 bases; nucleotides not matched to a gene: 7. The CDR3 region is CASSHTGVGDTEAFF. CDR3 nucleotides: TGTGCCAGCAGCCATACAGGGGTAGGGGACACTGAAGCTTTCTTT.

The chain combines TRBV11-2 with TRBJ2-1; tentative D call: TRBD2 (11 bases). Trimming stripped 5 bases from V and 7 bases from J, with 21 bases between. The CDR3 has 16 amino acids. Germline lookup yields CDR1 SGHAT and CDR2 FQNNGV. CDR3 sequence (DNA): TGTGCCAGCAGCCTCCGACTAGCGGGACAGGGGAATGAGCAGTTCTTC. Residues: CASSLRLAGQGNEQFF.

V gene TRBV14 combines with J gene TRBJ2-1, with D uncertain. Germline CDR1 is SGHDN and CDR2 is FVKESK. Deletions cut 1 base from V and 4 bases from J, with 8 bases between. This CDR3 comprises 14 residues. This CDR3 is CASSQALVYNEQFF. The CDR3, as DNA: TGTGCCAGCAGCCAAGCCCTAGTTTACAATGAGCAGTTCTTC.

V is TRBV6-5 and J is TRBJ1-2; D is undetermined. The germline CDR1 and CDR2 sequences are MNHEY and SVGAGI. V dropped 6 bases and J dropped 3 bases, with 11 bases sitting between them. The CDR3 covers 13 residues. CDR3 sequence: CASRLTMDYGYTF. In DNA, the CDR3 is TGTGCCAGCAGACTCACAATGGACTATGGCTACACCTTC.

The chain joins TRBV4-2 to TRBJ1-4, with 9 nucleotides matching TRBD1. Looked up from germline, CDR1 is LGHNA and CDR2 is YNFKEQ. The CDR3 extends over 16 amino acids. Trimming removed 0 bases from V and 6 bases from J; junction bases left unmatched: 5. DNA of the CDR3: TGTGCCAGCAGCCAAGACCTGGGACAGGGTGATGAAAAACTGTTTTTT. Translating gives CASSQDLGQGDEKLFF.

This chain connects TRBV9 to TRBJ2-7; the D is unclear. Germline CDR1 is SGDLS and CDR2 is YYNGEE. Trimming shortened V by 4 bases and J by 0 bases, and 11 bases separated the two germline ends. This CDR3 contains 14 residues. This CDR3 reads CASSLRSDSYEQYF. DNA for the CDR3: TGTGCCAGCAGCCTAAGGTCCGACTCCTACGAGCAGTACTTC. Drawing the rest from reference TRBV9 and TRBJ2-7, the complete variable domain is DSGVTQTPKHLITATGQRVTLRCSPRSGDLSVYWYQQSLDQGLQFLIQYYNGEERAKGNILERFSAQQFPDLHSELNLSSLELGDSALYFCASSLRSDSYEQYFGPGTRLTVT.

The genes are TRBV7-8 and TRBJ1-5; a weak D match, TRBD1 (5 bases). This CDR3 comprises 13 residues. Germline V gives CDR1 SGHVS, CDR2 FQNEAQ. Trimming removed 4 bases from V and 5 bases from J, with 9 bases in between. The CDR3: CASSSGVDQPQHF. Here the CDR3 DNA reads TGTGCCAGCAGCTCGGGGGTCGATCAGCCCCAGCATTTT.

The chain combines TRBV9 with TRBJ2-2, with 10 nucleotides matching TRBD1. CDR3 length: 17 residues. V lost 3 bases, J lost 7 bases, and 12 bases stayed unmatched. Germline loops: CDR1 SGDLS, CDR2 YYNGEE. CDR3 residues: CASSDPPGTGDVGELFF. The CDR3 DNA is TGTGCCAGCAGCGACCCCCCCGGGACAGGGGACGTCGGGGAGCTGTTTTTT.

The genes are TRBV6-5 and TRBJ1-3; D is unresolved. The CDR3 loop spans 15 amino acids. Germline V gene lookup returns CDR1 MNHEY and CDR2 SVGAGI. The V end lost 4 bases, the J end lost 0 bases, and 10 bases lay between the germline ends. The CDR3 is CASSWRMSSGNTIYF. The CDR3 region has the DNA TGTGCCAGCAGTTGGCGGATGAGCTCTGGAAACACCATATATTTT.

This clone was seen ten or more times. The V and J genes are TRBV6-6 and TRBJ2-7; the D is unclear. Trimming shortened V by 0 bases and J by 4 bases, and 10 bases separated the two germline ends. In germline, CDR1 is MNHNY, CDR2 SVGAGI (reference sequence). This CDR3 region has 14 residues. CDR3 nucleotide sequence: TGTGCCAGCAGTTACTCGGAAGAATTATACGAGCAGTACTTC. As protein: CASSYSEELYEQYF.

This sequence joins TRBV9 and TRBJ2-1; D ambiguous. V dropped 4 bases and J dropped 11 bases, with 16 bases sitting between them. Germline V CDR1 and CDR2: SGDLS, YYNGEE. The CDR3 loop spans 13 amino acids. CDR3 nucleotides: TGTGCCAGCAGCTCAAGTTTTTCAGAGAAGCAGTTCTTC. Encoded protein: CASSSSFSEKQFF.

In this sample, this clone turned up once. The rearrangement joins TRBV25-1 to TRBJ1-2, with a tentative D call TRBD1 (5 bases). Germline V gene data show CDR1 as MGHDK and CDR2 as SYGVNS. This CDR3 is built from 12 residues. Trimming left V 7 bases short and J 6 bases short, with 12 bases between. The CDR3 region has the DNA TGTGCCAGCAAAGGGGTAGTAGATGGCTACACCTTC. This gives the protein CASKGVVDGYTF.

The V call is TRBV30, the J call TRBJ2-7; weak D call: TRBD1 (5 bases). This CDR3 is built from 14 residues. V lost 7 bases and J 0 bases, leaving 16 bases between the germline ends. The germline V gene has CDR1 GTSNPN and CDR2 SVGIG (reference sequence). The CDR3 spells CALTRTPSSYEQYF. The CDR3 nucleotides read TGTGCCTTGACCCGGACACCCAGCTCCTACGAGCAGTACTTC. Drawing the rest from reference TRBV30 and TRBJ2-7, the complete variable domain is SQTIHQWPATLVQPVGSPLSLECTVEGTSNPNLYWYRQAAGRGLQLLFYSVGIGQISSEVPQNLSASRPQDRQFILSSKKLLLSDSGFYLCALTRTPSSYEQYFGPGTRLTVT.

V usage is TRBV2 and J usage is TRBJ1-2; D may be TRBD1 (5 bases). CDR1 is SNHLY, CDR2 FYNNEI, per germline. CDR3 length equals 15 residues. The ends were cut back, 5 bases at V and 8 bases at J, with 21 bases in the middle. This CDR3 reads CASSKRVGDLEGYTF. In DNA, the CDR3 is TGTGCCAGCAGTAAAAGGGTCGGGGACTTGGAGGGCTACACCTTC.

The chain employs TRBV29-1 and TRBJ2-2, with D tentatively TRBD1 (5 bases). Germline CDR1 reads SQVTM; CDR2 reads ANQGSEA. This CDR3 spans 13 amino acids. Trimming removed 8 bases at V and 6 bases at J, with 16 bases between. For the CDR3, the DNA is TGCAGCTTTACCAGGGTTAGGGCCGGGGAGCTGTTTTTT. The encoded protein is CSFTRVRAGELFF.

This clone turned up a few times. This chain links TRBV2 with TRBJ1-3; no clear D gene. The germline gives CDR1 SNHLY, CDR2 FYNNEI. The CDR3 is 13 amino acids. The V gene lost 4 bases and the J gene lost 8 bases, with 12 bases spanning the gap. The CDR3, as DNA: TGTGCCAGCAGTGGGCTCCGGAGGGACACCATATATTTT. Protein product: CASSGLRRDTIYF.